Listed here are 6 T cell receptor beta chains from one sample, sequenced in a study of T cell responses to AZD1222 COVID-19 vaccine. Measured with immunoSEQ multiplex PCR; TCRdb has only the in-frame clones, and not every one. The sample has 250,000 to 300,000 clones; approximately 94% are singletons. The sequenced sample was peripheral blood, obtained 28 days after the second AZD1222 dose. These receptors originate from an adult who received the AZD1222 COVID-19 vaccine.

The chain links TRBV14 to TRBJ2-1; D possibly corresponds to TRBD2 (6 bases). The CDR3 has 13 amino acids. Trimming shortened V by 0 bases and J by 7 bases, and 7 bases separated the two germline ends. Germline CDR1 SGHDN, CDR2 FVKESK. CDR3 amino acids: CASSQDAGNEQFF. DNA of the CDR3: TGTGCCAGCAGCCAAGATGCGGGGAATGAGCAGTTCTTC.

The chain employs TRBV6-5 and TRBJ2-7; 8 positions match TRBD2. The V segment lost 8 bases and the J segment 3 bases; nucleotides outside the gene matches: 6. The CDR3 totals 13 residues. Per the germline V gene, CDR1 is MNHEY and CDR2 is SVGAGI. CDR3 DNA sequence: TGTGCCAGCGGAACTAGCGGCCTCTACGAGCAGTACTTC. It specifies CASGTSGLYEQYF.

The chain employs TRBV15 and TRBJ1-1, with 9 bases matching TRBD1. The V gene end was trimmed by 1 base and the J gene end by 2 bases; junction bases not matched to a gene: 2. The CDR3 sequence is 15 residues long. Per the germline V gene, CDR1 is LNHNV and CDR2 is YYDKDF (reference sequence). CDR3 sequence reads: CATSRGQGVNTEAFF. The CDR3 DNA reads TGTGCCACCAGCAGAGGACAGGGGGTCAACACTGAAGCTTTCTTT.

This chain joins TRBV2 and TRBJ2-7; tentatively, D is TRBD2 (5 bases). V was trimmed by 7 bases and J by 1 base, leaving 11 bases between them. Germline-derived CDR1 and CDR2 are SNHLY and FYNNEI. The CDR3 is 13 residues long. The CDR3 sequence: CASIRLASYEQYF. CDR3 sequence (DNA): TGTGCCAGCATTCGGTTAGCGTCCTACGAGCAGTACTTC.

The DNA of the CDR3 is TGTGCCAGCAGCCGCCGGGGTAATCACTACAATGAGCAGTTCTTC. It codes for CASSRRGNHYNEQFF. The V gene is TRBV3-1 (or the pseudogene TRBV3-2), the J gene TRBJ2-1; a possible D gene is TRBD2 (5 bases). The CDR3 is 15 amino acids. Trimming removed 4 bases at V and 3 bases at J, with 13 bases between. CDR1 and CDR2 (germline): LGHDT, YNNKEL (reference sequence).

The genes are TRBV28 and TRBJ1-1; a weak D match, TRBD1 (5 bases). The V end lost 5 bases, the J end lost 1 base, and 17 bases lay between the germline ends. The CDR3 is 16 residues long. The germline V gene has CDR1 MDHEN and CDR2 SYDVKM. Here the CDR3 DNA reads TGTGCCAGCAGTCCTGGGACTTTCTACTCGAACACTGAAGCTTTCTTT. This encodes CASSPGTFYSNTEAFF. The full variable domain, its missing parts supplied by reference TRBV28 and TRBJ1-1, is DVKVTQSSRYLVKRTGEKVFLECVQDMDHENMFWYRQDPGLGLRLIYFSYDVKMKEKGDIPEGYSVSREKKERFSLILESASTNQTSMYLCASSPGTFYSNTEAFFGQGTRLTVV.